The rows below give T cell receptor beta chains drawn from one sample of a study of T cell clones after liver transplantation. Using immunoSEQ multiplex PCR, the repertoire was profiled, and TCRdb retains in-frame clones only, with some absent. Here the sample spans approximately 71,000 clones, over 90% being singletons. The source material was CD4+ T cells from blood, sampled less than 27 months after liver transplant. All receptors come from a human patient who received a liver transplant. Some T cells may have come from the graft donor. CDR3s include the opening cysteine and the closing phenylalanine or tryptophan. A D gene is named only where the DNA matches it firmly. Part of the rows lack a size; the others show once, few, many or a class for expanded clones.

CDR3 length | J gene | V gene | D gene | clone size | CDR3 protein | CDR3 DNA
14 | TRBJ2-7 | TRBV28 | TRBD1 | NA | CASSLTGERNEQYF | TGTGCCAGCAGTTTGACAGGGGAGAGGAACGAGCAGTACTTC
15 | TRBJ1-1 | TRBV29-1 | NA | NA | CSVKSAEIQNTEAFF | TGCAGCGTTAAATCCGCGGAGATACAGAACACTGAAGCTTTCTTT
15 | TRBJ2-7 | TRBV5-6 | TRBD1 | once | CASSRDRGLPYEQYF | TGTGCCAGCAGCCGGGACAGGGGCCTACCCTACGAGCAGTACTTC
13 | TRBJ1-4 | TRBV4-2 | NA | NA | CASSQESREKLFF | TGTGCCAGCAGCCAAGAATCCCGGGAAAAACTGTTTTTT
12 | TRBJ2-1 | TRBV18 | NA | NA | CASSPNGNEQFF | TGTGCCAGCTCACCAAACGGGAATGAGCAGTTCTTC
14 | TRBJ2-3 | TRBV11-2 | NA | NA | CASSSNRVTDTQYF | TGTGCCAGCAGCTCGAATAGGGTTACAGATACGCAGTATTTT
15 | TRBJ1-1 | TRBV7-2 | TRBD1 | NA | CASSYTGTVNTEAFF | TGTGCCAGCAGCTATACCGGGACAGTGAACACTGAAGCTTTCTTT
13 | TRBJ2-7 | TRBV11-2 | NA | NA | CASSSVRTYEQYF | TGTGCCAGCAGCTCCGTTAGGACCTACGAGCAGTACTTC
15 | TRBJ2-5 | TRBV7-8 | NA | NA | CASSWGLGGQETQYF | TGTGCCAGCAGCTGGGGCTTGGGCGGACAAGAGACCCAGTACTTC
16 | TRBJ1-2 | TRBV5-4 | NA | NA | CASSLGGHSGEYGYTF | TGTGCCAGCAGCTTGGGGGGGCACAGCGGGGAATATGGCTACACCTTC
15 | TRBJ2-3 | TRBV10-3 | NA | NA | CAISESAEGTDTQYF | TGTGCCATCAGTGAGTCAGCCGAGGGCACAGATACGCAGTATTTT
14 | TRBJ2-5 | TRBV7-9 | NA | once | CASSPQGRQETQYF | TGTGCCAGCAGCCCACAGGGCAGGCAAGAGACCCAGTACTTC
13 | TRBJ2-2 | TRBV11-3 | NA | NA | CASSLPSTGELFF | TGTGCCAGCAGCCTACCCTCCACCGGGGAGCTGTTTTTT
13 | TRBJ2-5 | TRBV5-4 | NA | NA | CASSQQDGETQYF | TGTGCCAGCAGCCAACAAGACGGGGAGACCCAGTACTTC
18 | TRBJ2-7 | TRBV21-1 | NA | once | CASSKVALWRECCYEQYF | TGTGCCAGCAGCAAAGTCGCCCTCTGGCGGGAGTGTTGCTACGAGCAGTACTTC
15 | TRBJ2-2 | TRBV7-8 | NA | NA | CASSSRSQSTGELFF | TGTGCCAGCAGCTCCCGGTCCCAAAGCACCGGGGAGCTGTTTTTT
16 | TRBJ2-5 | TRBV11-2 | NA | once | CASSPRTISFQETQYF | TGTGCCAGCAGCCCCCGGACCATTAGTTTTCAAGAGACCCAGTACTTC
14 | TRBJ1-5 | TRBV2 | NA | NA | CASSADSYNQPQHF | TGTGCCAGCAGTGCGGACAGCTACAATCAGCCCCAGCATTTT
17 | TRBJ2-7 | TRBV7-2 | NA | NA | CASSLSPFPGKPYEQYF | TGTGCCAGCAGCTTATCCCCCTTTCCGGGGAAGCCCTACGAGCAGTACTTC
16 | TRBJ2-7 | TRBV30 | TRBD2 | NA | CAWGGALAGVGYEQYF | TGTGCCTGGGGGGGGGCCCTAGCGGGAGTAGGGTACGAGCAGTACTTC
13 | TRBJ2-7 | TRBV28 | TRBD2 | NA | CASIAGGSYEQYF | TGTGCCAGCATAGCGGGAGGTTCCTACGAGCAGTACTTC
15 | TRBJ2-1 | TRBV6-5 | NA | NA | CASRSGVFSYNEQFF | TGTGCCAGCAGATCAGGGGTTTTTTCCTACAATGAGCAGTTCTTC
15 | TRBJ1-1 | TRBV5-1 | NA | NA | CASSLGAGENTEAFF | TGCGCCAGCAGCTTGGGTGCAGGGGAGAACACTGAAGCTTTCTTT
14 | TRBJ2-3 | TRBV5-1 | NA | NA | CASSLERDTDTQYF | TGCGCCAGCAGCTTGGAGAGGGACACAGATACGCAGTATTTT
13 | TRBJ2-3 | TRBV5-1 | NA | NA | CASSLASTDTQYF | TGCGCCAGCAGCTTGGCCAGCACAGATACGCAGTATTTT
16 | TRBJ2-1 | TRBV11-2 | NA | NA | CASTLMTGGFIGEQFF | TGTGCCAGCACCCTGATGACCGGGGGCTTTATCGGTGAGCAGTTCTTC
15 | TRBJ2-5 | TRBV2 | NA | NA | CASSALGGGRETQYF | TGTGCCAGCAGTGCCCTCGGCGGGGGCCGGGAGACCCAGTACTTC
13 | TRBJ2-5 | TRBV30 | NA | NA | CAWSIRTKETQYF | TGTGCCTGGAGTATCCGGACAAAAGAGACCCAGTACTTC
16 | TRBJ2-7 | TRBV12-2 | NA | NA | CASRLPIPGQEGEQYF | TGTGCAAGTCGCTTACCTATTCCGGGACAGGAGGGCGAGCAGTACTTC
18 | TRBJ2-1 | TRBV11-2 | TRBD2 | NA | CASSLDYRLAAPWEEQFF | TGTGCCAGCAGCTTAGATTATAGACTAGCGGCCCCGTGGGAGGAGCAGTTCTTC
12 | TRBJ1-5 | TRBV7-9 | NA | NA | CASSLGDQPQHF | TGTGCCAGCAGCTTAGGCGATCAGCCCCAGCATTTT
14 | TRBJ1-1 | TRBV13 | TRBD1 | NA | CASSLRSGGTEAFF | TGTGCCAGCAGCTTACGATCAGGGGGGACTGAAGCTTTCTTT
11 | TRBJ2-7 | TRBV10-3 | NA | NA | CAISFGDEQYF | TGTGCCATCAGTTTCGGAGACGAGCAGTACTTC
13 | TRBJ2-7 | TRBV5-6 | NA | NA | CASSLRLPYEQYF | TGTGCCAGCAGCTTACGACTCCCCTACGAGCAGTACTTC
16 | TRBJ2-3 | TRBV5-1 | NA | NA | CASSLTSSLRTDTQYF | TGCGCCAGCAGCTTGACTAGCAGCTTACGCACAGATACGCAGTATTTT
12 | TRBJ1-1 | TRBV7-8 | NA | NA | CASSLERREAFF | TGTGCCAGCAGCTTAGAACGGCGTGAAGCTTTCTTT